This TCR beta chain stems from a study of blood T cell repertoires in COVID-19. Whole-study context: Samples representing acute and convalescent COVID-19 were sourced from the United States, Italy and Spain. T cells, B-cell-depleted T cells, or PBMCs supplied cDNA or gDNA.

Trimming cost V 6 bases and J 6 bases; bases outside gene matches: 4. The CDR3 consists of 13 residues. CDR1 is LNHDA and CDR2 is SQIVND in the germline V gene (reference sequence). Original data processing: Amplification from reference gene primers served as the basis for estimated nucleated cell counts. The protocol was immunoSEQ multiplex PCR, while the TCRdb copy is restricted to in-frame clones and leaves out a portion. V, J and clone size reflect that table, while D and trimming were determined from the DNA. The data contain 190,000 or so clones, roughly 90% of them singletons. Sequenced: peripheral blood. The receptor was isolated from a man between 50 and 59 years old with acute or convalescent COVID-19. The gene calls are TRBV19 and TRBJ2-2; TRBD2 agrees at 7 bases. CDR3 loop: CASSPRGAGELFF. CDR3 in DNA: TGTGCCAGTAGCCCTCGGGGGGCCGGGGAGCTGTTTTTT. Supplemented by reference TRBV19 and TRBJ2-2, the full variable domain reads DGGITQSPKYLFRKEGQNVTLSCEQNLNHDAMYWYRQDPGQGLRLIYYSQIVNDFQKGDIAEGYSVSREKKESFPLTVTSAQKNPTAFYLCASSPRGAGELFFGEGSRLTVL.